This entry lists 5 T cell receptor beta chains sequenced from one sample in a study of blood T cell repertoires in COVID-19. Repertoires were generated with immunoSEQ multiplex PCR, while TCRdb's copy carries only in-frame clones and drops some. In the table there are some 150,000 clones, 70% to 90% of which are singletons. Sequenced sample: PBMCs or T cells enriched from blood (not recorded which). These TCRs come from a man aged 50 to 59 who had recovered from COVID-19.

Comment on this clone: Other DNA sequences in the sample encode the same CDR3. This chain connects TRBV7-2 to TRBJ1-1; TRBD1 matches 11 bases. CDR1 is SGHTA and CDR2 is FQGNSA in the germline V gene. The J segment lost 5 bases and the V segment lost 5 bases, leaving 4 bases of the junction unmatched. The CDR3 is made up of 14 amino acids. CDR3 nucleotides: TGTGCCAGCAGCCCGGGACAGGGGGGGACTGAAGCTTTCTTT. It codes for CASSPGQGGTEAFF. Using reference TRBV7-2 and TRBJ1-1 for the parts outside the CDR3, the full variable domain is GAGVSQSPSNKVTEKGKDVELRCDPISGHTALYWYRQSLGQGLEFLIYFQGNSAPDKSGLPSDRFSAERTGGSVSTLTIQRTQQEDSAVYLCASSPGQGGTEAFFGQGTRLTVV.

This rearrangement joins TRBV24-1 to TRBJ1-1, with 7 positions matching TRBD1. This CDR3 is 12 amino acids long. Germline V gives CDR1 KGHDR, CDR2 SFDVKD. The junction had 3 bases not matched to a gene; V was cut back by 8 bases and J by 4 bases. Here the CDR3 DNA reads TGTGCCACCAAGGGGGCGTCCACTGAAGCTTTCTTT. Amino acid sequence: CATKGASTEAFF.

The chain carries TRBV24-1 and TRBJ2-3, with 10 bases identical to TRBD2. The CDR3 consists of 17 residues. In germline, CDR1 is KGHDR, CDR2 SFDVKD. J lost 2 bases, V lost 1 base, and 5 bases had no gene match. DNA of the CDR3: TGTGCCACCAGTGATTTAGGAGCGGGGGGGATCACAGATACGCAGTATTTT. It translates to CATSDLGAGGITDTQYF.

This clone was found once. This chain links TRBV7-2 with TRBJ2-5; D may be TRBD2 (5 bases). The CDR3 has 16 amino acids. Trimming took 5 bases from V and 1 from J, leaving 17 bases between them. Germline V gene data show CDR1 as SGHTA and CDR2 as FQGNSA. Here the CDR3 DNA reads TGTGCCAGCAGCCCTCCCTTGGGGAGCTTCCAAGAGACCCAGTACTTC. Translating gives CASSPPLGSFQETQYF.

This chain uses TRBV28 with TRBJ1-3, with D perhaps matching TRBD1 (5 bases). CDR3 length: 17 residues. CDR1 is MDHEN and CDR2 is SYDVKM in the germline V gene. V gave up 2 bases and J gave up 0 bases, with 14 bases separating them. As DNA, the CDR3 is TGTGCCAGCAGTTTAGGACACTCTGATAGCTCTGGAAACACCATATATTTT. As protein: CASSLGHSDSSGNTIYF.